A single sample gave rise to the 9 T cell receptor beta chains below, sequenced in a study of T cells in Graves' hyperthyroidism and ophthalmopathy. Amplified regions were TCR beta CDR3 sequences from RNA transcripts. The primer set for the first-round RT-PCR of the TCR CDR3 was HTBI. TCRdb independently ran MiXCR on the multiplex PCR reads; one entry per CDR3 protein. There are over 700,000 distinct CDR3 sequences in the sample; roughly 40% occur only once, and more than 7% lies in the top ten. Sequencing was done on a sample of blood. These receptors came from a man between 18 and 35 years old with Graves' hyperthyroidism.

The chain is built from TRBV9 and TRBJ2-5; 10 bases align to TRBD1. The CDR3 extends over 16 amino acids. Germline values: CDR1 SGDLS, CDR2 YYNGEE. V was clipped by 3 bases and J by 4 bases; unmatched bases: 9. The CDR3 DNA reads TGTGCCAGCAGCGCGGACAGGGGGGGGCCCCCAGAGACCCAGTACTTC. Its protein is CASSADRGGPPETQYF.

The chain is built from TRBV27 and TRBJ1-2, with TRBD1 as a possible D gene (6 bases). Germline lookup yields CDR1 MNHEY and CDR2 SMNVEV (reference sequence). The CDR3 sequence is 13 residues long. Trimming left V 4 bases short and J 8 bases short, with 14 bases between. The CDR3 is CASSSGAGGGYTF. CDR3 bases: TGTGCCAGCAGTTCAGGGGCCGGGGGCGGCTACACCTTC.

This clonotype was found many times. The J gene is TRBJ2-7, the V gene TRBV7-2; 11 nucleotides match TRBD2. Looked up from germline, CDR1 is SGHTA and CDR2 is FQGNSA. The V and J ends lost 6 bases and 4 bases, in that order; junction bases with no gene match: 8. The CDR3 contains 15 residues. CDR3 in amino acids: CASRTVAGGPYEQYF. The CDR3 region has the DNA TGTGCCAGCAGGACTGTAGCGGGAGGGCCATACGAGCAGTACTTC. The full variable domain, its missing parts supplied by reference TRBV7-2 and TRBJ2-7, is GAGVSQSPSNKVTEKGKDVELRCDPISGHTALYWYRQSLGQGLEFLIYFQGNSAPDKSGLPSDRFSAERTGGSVSTLTIQRTQQEDSAVYLCASRTVAGGPYEQYFGPGTRLTVT.

The chain is built from TRBV5-1 and TRBJ1-2; D call uncertain. This CDR3 spans 12 amino acids. CDR1 is SGHRS and CDR2 is YFSETQ in the germline V gene. V lost 3 bases and J lost 2, with 5 bases in between. CDR3 DNA sequence: TGCGCCAGCAGCTCGGAAAACTATGGCTACACCTTC. Amino acid sequence: CASSSENYGYTF.

This clonotype appeared a few times. The chain recombines TRBV4-1 with TRBJ1-2, with a possible D match to TRBD1 (6 bases). With 0 bases removed from V and 8 bases from J, the gap between germline ends came to 16 bases. Per germline, CDR1 MGHRA and CDR2 YSYEKL. The CDR3 loop spans 15 amino acids. The CDR3 DNA reads as TGCGCCAGCAGCCAAGAAGTTGGGGGGCCGATGGGCTACACCTTC. Amino acid sequence: CASSQEVGGPMGYTF.

The chain links TRBV12-3 or TRBV12-4 to TRBJ2-5; perhaps TRBD2 as D (5 bases). There are 16 residues in the CDR3. The CDR3 here is CASGLVSSRGFETQYF. CDR3 sequence (DNA): TGTGCTAGTGGTTTGGTAAGCTCGAGAGGGTTCGAGACCCAGTACTTC.

This clonotype appeared a single time. The J gene is TRBJ2-1, the V gene TRBV29-1, with 10 bases that match TRBD2. J was trimmed by 9 bases and V by 8 bases; bases with no gene match: 4. There are 11 residues in the CDR3. Per the germline V gene, CDR1 is SQVTM and CDR2 is ANQGSEA. The CDR3 coding sequence is TGCAGCTTAGCGGGGGGAGGTGAGCAGTTCTTC. Translating gives CSLAGGGEQFF.

The chain uses TRBV7-8 and TRBJ1-2, with 7 bases fitting TRBD1. Germline V gene sequence: CDR1 SGHVS, CDR2 FQNEAQ. V lost 1 base to trimming and J lost 8 bases; unmatched junction nucleotides: 4. The CDR3 has 13 residues. CDR3 in amino acids: CASSLERGRGYTF. In nucleotides, the CDR3 is TGTGCCAGCAGCTTAGAGAGGGGGCGAGGCTACACCTTC.

This clonotype came up a few times. The chain is built from TRBV5-4 and TRBJ2-7; 7 bases are a match to TRBD2. The germline CDR1 and CDR2 sequences are SGHNT and YYREEE (reference sequence). The CDR3 contains 14 residues. Trimming removed 3 bases from V and 6 bases from J; junction bases left unmatched: 9. CDR3 residues: CASSSTSTSREQYF. The CDR3 bases are TGTGCCAGCAGCTCGACTAGCACCTCTCGCGAGCAGTACTTC.